This TCR beta chain was identified during a study of blood T cell repertoires in COVID-19. As regards this clone: Compared with germline, one end of the junction differs, possibly owing to a read error.

The data were produced by immunoSEQ multiplex PCR, yet TCRdb's version contains in-frame clones alone and is incomplete. The data show tens of thousands of clones, 88% seen once. This CDR3 has 13 residues. Germline assignment: CDR1 SGHVS and CDR2 FNYEAQ. Sequencing was done on a sample of peripheral blood. This receptor was obtained from a man in his sixties with active COVID-19. The chain carries TRBV7-6 and TRBJ1-5; D not certain. The CDR3, as DNA: TGTGCCAGCAGTTTAGGAGGAGTTCAGCCCCAGCATTTT. Its protein is CASSLGGVQPQHF.